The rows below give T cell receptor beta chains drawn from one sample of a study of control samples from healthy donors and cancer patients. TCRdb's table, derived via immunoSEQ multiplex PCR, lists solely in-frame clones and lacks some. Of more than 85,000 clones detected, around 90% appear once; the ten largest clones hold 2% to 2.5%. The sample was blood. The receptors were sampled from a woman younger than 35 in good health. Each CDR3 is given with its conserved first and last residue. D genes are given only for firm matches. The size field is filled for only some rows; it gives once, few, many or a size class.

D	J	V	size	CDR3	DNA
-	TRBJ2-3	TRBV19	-	CASSATARPTDTQYF	TGTGCCAGTAGTGCAACGGCAAGGCCCACAGATACGCAGTATTTT
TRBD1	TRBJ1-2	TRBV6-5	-	CASSYGPGGGYTF	TGTGCCAGCAGTTACGGCCCAGGGGGAGGCTACACCTTC
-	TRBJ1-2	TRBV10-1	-	CASSDRVNYGYTF	TGCGCCAGCAGTGACAGGGTTAACTATGGCTACACCTTC
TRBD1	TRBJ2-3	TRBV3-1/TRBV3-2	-	CASSQVKQGVSTDTQYF	TGTGCCAGCAGCCAAGTTAAACAGGGGGTTTCCACAGATACGCAGTATTTT
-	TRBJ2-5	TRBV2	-	CASTELSPETQYF	TGTGCCAGCACCGAGCTAAGCCCTGAGACCCAGTACTTC
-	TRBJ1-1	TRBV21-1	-	CASSPLEARGMNTEAFF	TGTGCCAGCAGCCCGCTTGAAGCCAGGGGCATGAACACTGAAGCTTTCTTT
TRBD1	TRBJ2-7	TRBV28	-	CASSFPSTGWITHEQYF	TGTGCCAGCAGTTTCCCTTCGACAGGGTGGATAACCCACGAGCAGTACTTC
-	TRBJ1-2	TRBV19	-	CASSSTGHGGYTF	TGTGCCAGTAGTTCCACAGGGCATGGAGGCTACACCTTC
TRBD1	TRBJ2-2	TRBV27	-	CASSWGTGGGGELFF	TGTGCCAGCAGTTGGGGGACAGGGGGCGGCGGGGAGCTGTTTTTT
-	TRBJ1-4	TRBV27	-	CASSESWTSQEKLFF	TGTGCCAGCAGTGAGTCGTGGACTTCCCAGGAAAAACTGTTTTTT
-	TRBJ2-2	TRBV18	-	CASSSETGELFF	TGTGCCAGCTCATCAGAAACCGGGGAGCTGTTTTTT
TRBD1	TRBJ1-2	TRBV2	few	CASRGTVYGYTF	TGTGCCAGCAGGGGGACAGTCTATGGCTACACCTTC
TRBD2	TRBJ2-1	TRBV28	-	CASSQTSDSYNEQFF	TGTGCCAGCAGTCAAACTAGCGACTCCTACAATGAGCAGTTCTTC
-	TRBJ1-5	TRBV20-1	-	CSASQGQHF	TGCAGTGCTAGTCAGGGCCAGCATTTT
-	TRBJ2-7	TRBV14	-	CASSQAGKPYF	TGTGCCAGCAGCCAAGCAGGGAAACCGTACTTC
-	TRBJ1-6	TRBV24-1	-	CATSDSPGGSPLHF	TGTGCCACCAGTGATTCCCCAGGCGGCTCACCCCTCCACTTT
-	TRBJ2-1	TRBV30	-	CAWSPSGNEQFF	TGTGCCTGGAGTCCCTCGGGAAATGAGCAGTTCTTC
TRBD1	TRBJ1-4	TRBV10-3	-	CAIRATGESEKLFF	TGTGCCATCAGAGCAACAGGGGAGAGTGAAAAACTGTTTTTT
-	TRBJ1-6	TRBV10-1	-	CASRAGRNSPLHF	TGCGCCAGCAGGGCCGGCCGTAATTCACCCCTCCACTTT
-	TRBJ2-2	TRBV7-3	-	CASSAKLGTGELFF	TGTGCCAGCAGCGCAAAACTGGGAACCGGGGAGCTGTTTTTT
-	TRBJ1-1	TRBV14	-	CASSPQTYPPEAFF	TGTGCCAGCAGCCCCCAGACGTATCCCCCCGAAGCTTTCTTT
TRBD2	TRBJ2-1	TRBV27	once	CASSSKPRLAGGPGGYNEQFF	TGTGCCAGCAGTTCCAAGCCCCGACTAGCGGGAGGGCCTGGGGGTTACAATGAGCAGTTCTTC
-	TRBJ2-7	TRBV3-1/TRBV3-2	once	CASSQVPYEQYF	TGTGCCAGCAGCCAAGTCCCCTACGAGCAGTACTTC
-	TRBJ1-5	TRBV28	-	CASSLHPLNQPQHF	TGTGCCAGCAGTCTACACCCCTTAAATCAGCCCCAGCATTTT
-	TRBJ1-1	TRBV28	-	CASSLGTGNTEAFF	TGTGCCAGCAGTTTAGGGACGGGGAACACTGAAGCTTTCTTT
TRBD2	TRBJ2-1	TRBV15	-	CATSRDDGTSGRSRSEQFF	TGTGCCACCAGCAGAGATGACGGGACTAGCGGGAGGTCGAGGAGTGAGCAGTTCTTC
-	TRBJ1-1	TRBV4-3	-	CASSPTSGSLNTEAFF	TGCGCCAGCAGCCCAACCTCCGGATCCCTGAACACTGAAGCTTTCTTT
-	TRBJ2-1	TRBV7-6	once	CASSRGYYNEQFF	TGTGCCAGCAGCCGCGGTTACTACAATGAGCAGTTCTTC